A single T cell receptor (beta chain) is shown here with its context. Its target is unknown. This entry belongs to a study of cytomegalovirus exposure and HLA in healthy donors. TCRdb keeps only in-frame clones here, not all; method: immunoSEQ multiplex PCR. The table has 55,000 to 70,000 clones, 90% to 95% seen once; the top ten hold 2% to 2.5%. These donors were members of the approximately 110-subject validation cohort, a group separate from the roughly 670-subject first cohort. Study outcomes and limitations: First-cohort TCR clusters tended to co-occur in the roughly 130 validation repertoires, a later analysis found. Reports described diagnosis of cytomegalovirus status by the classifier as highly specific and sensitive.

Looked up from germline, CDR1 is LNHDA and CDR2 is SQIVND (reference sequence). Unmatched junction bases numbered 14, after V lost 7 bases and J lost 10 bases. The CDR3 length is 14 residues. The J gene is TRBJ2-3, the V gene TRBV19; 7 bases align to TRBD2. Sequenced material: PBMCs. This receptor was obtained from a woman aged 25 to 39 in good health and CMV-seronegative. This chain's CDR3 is CASKAREESSAQYF. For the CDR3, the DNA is TGTGCCAGTAAGGCACGGGAGGAATCGTCTGCGCAGTATTTT.